The 21 T cell receptor beta chains below all came from one sample that was sequenced in a study of regulatory T cells in long-lasting Graves disease. Time point described: newly diagnosed GD, antithyroid drugs for less than 3 months. TCR sequences were obtained from RNA taken from PBMCs. For TCR beta, libraries came from iRepertoire HTBI primers and Arm-PCR of CDR3 regions. TCRdb passed the multiplex PCR reads through MiXCR, listing each CDR3 protein once. The top ten hold around 11% of the sample, which has 530,000 or so distinct CDR3 sequences, 15% to 20% seen once. These data were also filed under a second study, of T cells in Graves' hyperthyroidism and ophthalmopathy.

The material sequenced was peripheral blood mononuclear cells (PBMCs), taken at new diagnosis, from a patient treated with antithyroid drugs. The source is a man aged 18 to 30 with Graves disease.

This clonotype turned up a few times. The V gene is TRBV7-2, the J gene TRBJ1-5; a possible D gene is TRBD1 (5 bases). The germline gives CDR1 SGHTA, CDR2 FQGNSA. V lost 2 bases and J lost 2, with 10 bases in between. There are 15 residues in the CDR3. The DNA for the CDR3 is TGTGCCAGCAGCTTAAGGGGAGGGGGCAATCAGCCCCAGCATTTT. Protein product: CASSLRGGGNQPQHF.

The chain joins TRBV13 to TRBJ2-7; 8 bases line up with TRBD1. The trim removed 5 bases at V and 2 bases at J, leaving 5 bases unmatched. This CDR3 spans 14 amino acids. Germline V CDR1 and CDR2: PRHDT, FYEKMQ (reference sequence). The CDR3 DNA reads TGTGCCAGCAGCCATAGGACAGGGACCTACGAGCAGTACTTC. As protein: CASSHRTGTYEQYF.

This clonotype was counted many times. DNA of the CDR3: TGCAGTGCCGCCCCGGGACTAGCTACGAGGGATGAGCAGTTCTTC. It specifies CSAAPGLATRDEQFF. The chain has TRBV20-1 and TRBJ2-1; 9 bases are shared with TRBD2. V gave up 6 bases and J gave up 8 bases; unmatched junction bases: 14. There are 15 residues in the CDR3. CDR1 and CDR2 (germline): DFQATT, SNEGSKA (reference sequence).

The chain couples TRBV19 to TRBJ2-7, with 7 bases fitting TRBD1. Germline CDR1 reads LNHDA; CDR2 reads SQIVND (reference sequence). V lost 4 bases and J lost 0; bases outside the gene matches: 3. The CDR3 consists of 14 residues. The CDR3 coding sequence is TGTGCCAGTAGTAATTGGGACAGCTCCTACGAGCAGTACTTC. Translating it yields CASSNWDSSYEQYF.

This clonotype has more than one count but fewer than ten. This sequence joins TRBV6-1 and TRBJ2-1, with 7 bases identical to TRBD2. The CDR3 runs to 15 residues. The junction had 8 bases not matched to a gene; V was cut back by 1 base and J by 8 bases. Germline assignment: CDR1 MNHNS and CDR2 SASEGT. The CDR3 coding sequence is TGTGCCAGCAGTGAAGTGTGGCGGGAGAAGGATGAGCAGTTCTTC. The encoded protein is CASSEVWREKDEQFF.

This clonotype has just a few counts. The chain recombines TRBV20-1 with TRBJ2-3, with D uncertain. This CDR3 has 13 amino acids. Germline-derived CDR1 and CDR2 are DFQATT and SNEGSKA (reference sequence). The ends were cut back, 0 bases at V and 0 bases at J, with 4 bases in the middle. The CDR3 nucleotides read TGCAGTGCTAGAGAGGGGAGCACAGATACGCAGTATTTT. Translated: CSAREGSTDTQYF.

Ten or more counts support this clonotype. The chain recombines TRBV6-1 with TRBJ2-7; perhaps D is TRBD1 or TRBD2 (5 bases each). Germline V gene sequence: CDR1 MNHNS, CDR2 SASEGT. This CDR3 region has 17 residues. V shed 1 base and J shed 1 base, with 17 bases lying between them. The CDR3 sequence is CASSEGGYRTVSYEQYF. CDR3 bases: TGTGCCAGCAGTGAAGGCGGGTACAGGACGGTTTCCTACGAGCAGTACTTC.

The rearrangement uses TRBV9 and TRBJ1-5; maybe TRBD1 (5 bases). The length of the CDR3 is 13 residues. V was cut by 0 bases and J by 5 bases, with 6 bases left in between. The germline V gene encodes CDR1 SGDLS and CDR2 YYNGEE. The CDR3: CASSVGDDQPQHF. For the CDR3, the DNA is TGTGCCAGCAGCGTAGGGGACGATCAGCCCCAGCATTTT.

This clonotype was seen repeatedly, ten times or more. The chain links TRBV28 to TRBJ1-1, with D tentatively TRBD1 (5 bases). The CDR3 contains 14 residues. The V end was cut by 6 bases, the J end by 1 base, with 12 bases between. The germline V gene has CDR1 MDHEN and CDR2 SYDVKM. CDR3 coding DNA: TGTGCCAGCAGCCTGGTGACAGAGAACACTGAAGCTTTCTTT. Its protein product is CASSLVTENTEAFF.

This clonotype has a count of ten or more. The chain links TRBV27 to TRBJ2-3; possibly TRBD1 for D (6 bases). Per the germline V gene, CDR1 is MNHEY and CDR2 is SMNVEV (reference sequence). V was clipped by 3 bases and J by 2 bases, with 9 bases between them. The CDR3 loop spans 14 amino acids. As DNA, the CDR3 is TGTGCCAGCAGTTTTGGGGACAACACAGATACGCAGTATTTT. This codes for CASSFGDNTDTQYF.

This clonotype has ten or more counts. A junction boundary mismatches the germline segment, possibly from a read error. This chain joins TRBV7-7 and TRBJ2-2; 10 bases are shared with TRBD2. Per the germline V gene, CDR1 is SSHAT and CDR2 is FNYEAQ (reference sequence). The CDR3 length is 16 residues. The CDR3 loop reads CASSRLAGGNTGELFF. CDR3 nucleotides: TGTGCTAGCAGCAGATTAGCGGGAGGCAACACCGGGGAGCTGTTTTTT. Complete variable domain (other parts from reference TRBV7-7 and TRBJ2-2): GAGVSQSPRYKVTKRGQDVTLRCDPISSHATLYWYQQALGQGPEFLTYFNYEAQPDKSGLPSDRFSAERPEGSISTLTIQRTEQRDSAMYRCASSRLAGGNTGELFFGEGSRLTVL.

The chain recombines TRBV4-2 with TRBJ1-5; D call uncertain. Trimming cost V 0 bases and J 0 bases, with 18 bases left between them. Germline V CDR1 and CDR2: LGHNA, YNFKEQ. The CDR3 is 19 amino acids. The CDR3 DNA reads TGTGCCAGCAGCCAAGATCCGGGTCCCCTAGCCTATAGCAATCAGCCCCAGCATTTT. Residues: CASSQDPGPLAYSNQPQHF.

The chain uses TRBV6-2 or TRBV6-3 and TRBJ2-1, with TRBD1 matching over 10 bases. Germline V lookup: CDR1 MNHEY, CDR2 SVGEGT. V was clipped by 8 bases and J by 0 bases; unmatched bases: 10. The CDR3 loop spans 17 amino acids. CDR3 nucleotide sequence: TGTGCCAGCCACGGACAGGGGGTGCCCCACTCCTACAATGAGCAGTTCTTC. The encoded protein is CASHGQGVPHSYNEQFF.

In this sample, this clonotype turned up many times. The chain has TRBV12-3 or TRBV12-4 and TRBJ1-4, with 7 bases lining up with TRBD1. The trim removed 6 bases at V and 4 bases at J, leaving 8 bases unmatched. The CDR3 consists of 15 residues. In DNA, the CDR3 is TGTGCCAGCAGGGGGACAGACAGAAATAATGAAAAACTGTTTTTT. Translating gives CASRGTDRNNEKLFF.

This clonotype was seen repeatedly, ten times or more. The chain combines TRBV2 with TRBJ2-7; D unclear. Germline V gene sequence: CDR1 SNHLY, CDR2 FYNNEI. The CDR3 contains 16 residues. V was pared by 2 bases and J by 1 base, with 15 bases between. Written as DNA, the CDR3 is TGTGCCAGCAGTGAATCTGTGGGAATGGGATCCTACGAGCAGTACTTC. Its protein is CASSESVGMGSYEQYF.

This clonotype occurred once. This chain connects TRBV13 to TRBJ1-1; D call uncertain. Trimming shortened V by 0 bases and J by 7 bases, and 12 bases separated the two germline ends. The CDR3 has 14 residues. CDR1 is PRHDT, CDR2 FYEKMQ, per germline (reference sequence). For the CDR3, the DNA is TGTGCCAGCAGCTTAGGTAGTAGCGAAAATGAAGCTTTCTTT. It is translated as CASSLGSSENEAFF.

This clonotype came up many times. This chain links TRBV27 with TRBJ1-6, with D maybe TRBD1 (6 bases). Looked up from germline, CDR1 is MNHEY and CDR2 is SMNVEV (reference sequence). Trimming shortened V by 3 bases and J by 10 bases, and 19 bases separated the two germline ends. This CDR3 is 16 amino acids long. Here the CDR3 DNA reads TGTGCCAGCAGTTTCCTCGGCAGGGACAATCACTCACCCCTCCACTTT. This translates into CASSFLGRDNHSPLHF.

This clonotype was counted ten times or more. This rearrangement joins TRBV5-6 to TRBJ2-1, with D tentatively TRBD1 or TRBD2 (5 bases each). CDR3 length: 14 residues. V lost 4 bases, J lost 7 bases, and 15 bases lay in between. CDR1 and CDR2 (germline): SGHDT, YYEEEE. Here the CDR3 DNA reads TGTGCCAGCAGCCCCCGGGACCCGTCGAATGAGCAGTTCTTC. As protein: CASSPRDPSNEQFF.

This clonotype was detected ten times or more. The chain employs TRBV2 and TRBJ1-1; D unresolved. V was clipped by 6 bases and J by 4 bases, with 15 bases between them. CDR3 size: 14 residues. The germline V gene encodes CDR1 SNHLY and CDR2 FYNNEI. The CDR3 loop reads CASRLRSGFTEAFF. Written as DNA, the CDR3 is TGTGCCAGCAGACTTCGTTCGGGGTTCACTGAAGCTTTCTTT.

This clonotype was seen repeatedly, ten times or more. This chain connects TRBV27 to TRBJ2-7; D is undetermined. V lost 8 bases and J 1 base, leaving 24 bases between the germline ends. The CDR3 spans 17 residues. Germline V lookup: CDR1 MNHEY, CDR2 SMNVEV (reference sequence). The CDR3 bases are TGTGCCAGCTCCCCTATAGGGTTGGGTCCTCTATCCTACGAGCAGTACTTC. Its protein product is CASSPIGLGPLSYEQYF.

This clonotype was observed at least ten times. This CDR3 reads CSADSRGQSTDTQYF. CDR3 sequence (DNA): TGCAGTGCCGATTCGCGAGGACAGAGCACAGATACGCAGTATTTT. The V call is TRBV20-1, the J call TRBJ2-3, with a tentative D call TRBD1 (6 bases). The germline CDR1 and CDR2 sequences are DFQATT and SNEGSKA (reference sequence). The V and J ends lost 6 bases and 0 bases respectively, with 16 bases between them. The CDR3 has 15 residues.